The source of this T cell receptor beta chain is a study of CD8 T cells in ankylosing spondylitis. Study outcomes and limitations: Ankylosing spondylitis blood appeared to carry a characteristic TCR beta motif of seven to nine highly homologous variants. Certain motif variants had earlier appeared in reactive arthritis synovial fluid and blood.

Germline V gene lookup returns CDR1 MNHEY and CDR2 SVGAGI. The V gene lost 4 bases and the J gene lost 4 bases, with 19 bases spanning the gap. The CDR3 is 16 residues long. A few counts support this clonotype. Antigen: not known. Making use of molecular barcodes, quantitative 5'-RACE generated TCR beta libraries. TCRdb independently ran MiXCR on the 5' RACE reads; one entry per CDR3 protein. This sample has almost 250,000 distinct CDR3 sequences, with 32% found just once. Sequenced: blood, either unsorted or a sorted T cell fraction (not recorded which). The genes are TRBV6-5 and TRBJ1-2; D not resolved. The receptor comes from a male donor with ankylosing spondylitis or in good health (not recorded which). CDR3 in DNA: TGTGCCAGCAGTTCCGCCCGGGTCCTGAGCGGCTATGGCTACACCTTC. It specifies CASSSARVLSGYGYTF.